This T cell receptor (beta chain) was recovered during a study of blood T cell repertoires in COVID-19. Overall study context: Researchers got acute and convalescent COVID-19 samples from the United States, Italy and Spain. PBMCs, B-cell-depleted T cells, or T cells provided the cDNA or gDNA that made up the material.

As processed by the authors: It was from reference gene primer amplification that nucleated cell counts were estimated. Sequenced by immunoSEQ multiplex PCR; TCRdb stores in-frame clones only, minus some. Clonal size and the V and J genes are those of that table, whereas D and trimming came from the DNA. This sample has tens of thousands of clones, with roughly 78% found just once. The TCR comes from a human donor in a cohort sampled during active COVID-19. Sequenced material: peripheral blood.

CDR3 nucleotide sequence: TGTGCCATCAGTGAGTCGGAGGAGACGGTTTATGGCTACACCTTC. Translated, it gives CAISESEETVYGYTF. This sequence joins TRBV10-3 and TRBJ1-2; no definite D call. The CDR3 is 15 residues long. The germline gives CDR1 ENHRY, CDR2 SYGVKD. Trimming stripped 0 bases from V and 5 bases from J, with 13 bases between.